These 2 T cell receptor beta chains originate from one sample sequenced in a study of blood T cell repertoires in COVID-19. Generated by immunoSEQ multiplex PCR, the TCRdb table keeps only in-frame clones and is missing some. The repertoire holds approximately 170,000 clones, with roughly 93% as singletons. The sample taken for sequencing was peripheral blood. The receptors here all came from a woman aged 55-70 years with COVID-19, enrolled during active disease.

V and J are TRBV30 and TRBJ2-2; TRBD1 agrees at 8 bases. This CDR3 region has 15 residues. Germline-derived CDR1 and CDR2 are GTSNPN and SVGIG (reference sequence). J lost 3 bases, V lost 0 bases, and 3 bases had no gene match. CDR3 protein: CAWSVQQGDTGELFF. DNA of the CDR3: TGTGCCTGGAGTGTACAACAGGGGGACACCGGGGAGCTGTTTTTT.

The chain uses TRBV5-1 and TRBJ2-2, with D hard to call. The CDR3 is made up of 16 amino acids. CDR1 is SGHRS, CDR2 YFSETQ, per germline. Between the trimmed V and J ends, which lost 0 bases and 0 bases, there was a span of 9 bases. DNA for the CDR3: TGCGCCAGCAGCTTGGGACACACCGCGAACACCGGGGAGCTGTTTTTT. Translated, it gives CASSLGHTANTGELFF.